Listed below are T cell receptor beta chains from one sample, sequenced in a study of blood T cell repertoires in COVID-19. Sequencing was performed with immunoSEQ multiplex PCR; in TCRdb, only in-frame clones are kept and a portion is missing. The repertoire includes around 470,000 clones, about 88% of them detected once, and 0.75% to 0.9% sits in the top ten. Sequenced sample: peripheral blood. These receptors were obtained from a man aged 18 to 30 with COVID-19, enrolled during active disease. The CDR3 runs from the conserved cysteine through the conserved F or W. The D gene is left open where the match is weak. Size is stated for part of the rows, as once, few or many counts, or as a class when the clone is expanded.

size	D	V	J	CDR3	DNA
-	-	TRBV21-1	TRBJ2-3	CASSKYSDTQYF	TGTGCCAGCAGCAAATATTCAGATACGCAGTATTTT
-	TRBD1	TRBV9	TRBJ2-5	CASSMRTGNYETQYF	TGTGCCAGCAGCATGCGGACAGGGAACTACGAGACCCAGTACTTC
-	TRBD2	TRBV6-1	TRBJ2-5	CASSETSSQIRQETQYF	TGTGCCAGCAGTGAGACTAGCAGCCAGATTCGACAAGAGACCCAGTACTTC
-	TRBD2	TRBV5-1	TRBJ2-3	CASSLSSGGTDTQYF	TGCGCCAGCAGCTTGTCCAGCGGGGGCACAGATACGCAGTATTTT
once	TRBD1	TRBV11-2	TRBJ1-2	CASSNTGGALNYGYTF	TGTGCCAGCAGCAACACAGGGGGAGCGCTTAACTATGGCTACACCTTC
-	TRBD2	TRBV30	TRBJ2-1	CAWWASGIMEQFF	TGTGCCTGGTGGGCTAGCGGGATTATGGAGCAGTTCTTC
-	TRBD1	TRBV7-8	TRBJ1-2	CASSADRGPNGYTF	TGTGCCAGCAGCGCCGACAGGGGGCCAAATGGCTACACCTTC
-	-	TRBV2	TRBJ2-1	CASCRDSYNEQFF	TGTGCCAGCTGCCGGGATTCCTACAATGAGCAGTTCTTC
-	TRBD1	TRBV20-1	TRBJ2-1	CSASIGGQDPPFF	TGCAGTGCTAGTATAGGGGGCCAAGACCCTCCCTTCTTC
-	-	TRBV9	TRBJ2-7	CASSPRWGVGEQYF	TGTGCCAGCAGCCCCCGATGGGGGGTGGGGGAGCAGTACTTC
-	TRBD2	TRBV5-5	TRBJ2-2	CASSPGLAGGTGELFF	TGTGCCAGCAGCCCCGGACTAGCGGGGGGGACCGGGGAGCTGTTTTTT
-	-	TRBV24-1	TRBJ2-5	CATSRPGSETQYF	TGTGCCACCAGTCGCCCAGGATCGGAGACCCAGTACTTC
few	TRBD2	TRBV6-5	TRBJ2-2	CASRRTSGGAGELFF	TGTGCCAGCAGAAGGACTAGCGGGGGGGCAGGGGAGCTGTTTTTT
-	-	TRBV21-1	TRBJ2-7	CASSKVRAPTYEQYF	TGTGCCAGCAGCAAAGTGCGAGCGCCTACCTACGAGCAGTACTTC
-	-	TRBV5-1	TRBJ1-2	CASSLNGHSNYGYTF	TGCGCCAGCAGCTTGAACGGACACTCTAACTATGGCTACACCTTC
-	-	TRBV14	TRBJ2-3	CASSQEGRTDTQYF	TGTGCCAGCAGCCAAGAAGGGAGAACAGATACGCAGTATTTT
once	-	TRBV6-6	TRBJ1-5	CASRQGIEQPQHF	TGTGCCAGCAGACAGGGTATCGAACAGCCCCAGCATTTT
-	-	TRBV18	TRBJ1-5	CASSPSLDQPQHF	TGTGCCAGCTCACCCTCCTTAGATCAGCCCCAGCATTTT
-	TRBD2	TRBV24-1	TRBJ2-3	CATSGASGRTDTQYF	TGTGCCACCAGTGGAGCTAGCGGGCGCACAGATACGCAGTATTTT
-	TRBD2	TRBV3-1/TRBV3-2	TRBJ2-3	CASSPGLAGDTQYF	TGTGCCAGCAGCCCGGGACTAGCGGGTGATACGCAGTATTTT
-	TRBD2	TRBV27	TRBJ2-7	CASKASGSYEQYF	TGTGCCAGCAAGGCTAGCGGAAGCTACGAGCAGTACTTC
-	-	TRBV10-1	TRBJ2-2	CASSESLATGELFF	TGCGCCAGCAGTGAGTCTCTGGCAACCGGGGAGCTGTTTTTT
-	TRBD1	TRBV5-1	TRBJ1-2	CASSPGTVEGYTF	TGCGCCAGCAGCCCGGGGACAGTTGAAGGCTACACCTTC
few	-	TRBV2	TRBJ2-7	CASSDWGAYEQYF	TGTGCCAGCAGTGACTGGGGGGCCTACGAGCAGTACTTC
-	-	TRBV11-2	TRBJ2-7	CASRHGEQYF	TGTGCCAGCCGTCACGGGGAGCAGTACTTC
-	-	TRBV5-4	TRBJ1-1	CASSLYTGSTEAFF	TGTGCCAGCAGCCTATATACAGGGTCCACTGAAGCTTTCTTT
once	-	TRBV6-5	TRBJ2-2	CATNPRVVNTGELFF	TGTGCCACCAACCCCAGGGTAGTGAACACCGGGGAGCTGTTTTTT
-	-	TRBV18	TRBJ2-7	CASSPRGTSYEQYF	TGTGCCAGCTCACCACGGGGGACTTCCTACGAGCAGTACTTC
-	TRBD1	TRBV27	TRBJ1-1	CASSYSGPGGRSTEAFF	TGTGCCAGCAGTTATTCCGGGCCAGGGGGACGTAGCACTGAAGCTTTCTTT
-	TRBD1	TRBV2	TRBJ1-1	CASSSTGAEAFF	TGTGCCAGCAGTTCAACAGGGGCTGAAGCTTTCTTT
once	-	TRBV3-1/TRBV3-2	TRBJ2-7	CASSQGAIPYEQYF	TGTGCCAGCAGCCAAGGGGCGATCCCCTACGAGCAGTACTTC
-	-	TRBV28	TRBJ2-6	CASSWSSGANVLTF	TGTGCCAGCAGTTGGAGCTCTGGGGCCAACGTCCTGACTTTC
-	-	TRBV19	TRBJ1-5	CASSIQRRQPQHF	TGTGCCAGTAGTATACAGCGGAGGCAGCCCCAGCATTTT
-	-	TRBV7-9	TRBJ1-4	CASSQGQGDEKLFF	TGTGCCAGCAGCCAGGGGCAGGGAGATGAAAAACTGTTTTTT
-	TRBD1	TRBV19	TRBJ1-3	CASSTETGLTNTIYF	TGTGCCAGTAGTACCGAGACAGGGCTGACTAACACCATATATTTT
-	TRBD2	TRBV27	TRBJ2-5	CASSPTSGGVGETQYF	TGTGCCAGCAGTCCTACTAGCGGGGGGGTCGGAGAGACCCAGTACTTC